Below are 4 T cell receptor beta chains sequenced from a single sample in a study of OX40 agonist ivuxolimab in advanced cancers. TCRdb's table, derived via immunoSEQ multiplex PCR, lists solely in-frame clones and lacks some. The sample gives over 15,000 clones, about four fifths of which show up once; around 12% is in the top ten. The source material was CD4+ or CD8+ T cells sorted from blood, sampled in a trial of the OX40 agonist ivuxolimab. The receptors shown here come from an adult with an advanced solid tumor such as melanoma, head and neck, liver or kidney cancer.

V gene TRBV7-9 combines with J gene TRBJ2-3; 11 nucleotides agree with TRBD2. This CDR3 spans 16 amino acids. The V gene's germline CDR1 is SEHNR and CDR2 FQNEAQ (reference sequence). The J segment lost 4 bases and the V segment lost 5 bases, leaving 8 bases of the junction unmatched. CDR3 loop: CASSQSVAGGADTQYF. CDR3 sequence (DNA): TGTGCCAGCAGCCAAAGTGTAGCGGGGGGGGCAGATACGCAGTATTTT.

The rearrangement joins TRBV13 to TRBJ2-1; TRBD1 matches at 7 bases. There are 14 residues in the CDR3. The junction had 4 bases not matched to a gene; V was cut back by 3 bases and J by 5 bases. Per the germline V gene, CDR1 is PRHDT and CDR2 is FYEKMQ (reference sequence). The CDR3 DNA is TGTGCCAGCAGCTTCCCGACAGGGCACAATGAGCAGTTCTTC. This translates into CASSFPTGHNEQFF.

The chain links TRBV29-1 to TRBJ2-7, with D perhaps matching TRBD1 (5 bases). CDR1 is SQVTM, CDR2 ANQGSEA, per germline. The CDR3 consists of 10 residues. V dropped 4 bases and J dropped 5 bases, with 6 bases sitting between them. CDR3 DNA: TGCAGCGTTGTGGGGCACGAGCAGTACTTC. This gives the protein CSVVGHEQYF.

This clone was seen a handful of times. V gene TRBV27 combines with J gene TRBJ2-7; 7 positions agree with TRBD1. The CDR3 sequence is 15 residues long. Germline loops: CDR1 MNHEY, CDR2 SMNVEV (reference sequence). V gave up 5 bases and J gave up 5 bases; unmatched junction bases: 12. The CDR3 DNA follows: TGTGCCAGCAGTACGACAGGGCTGGGGTACGACGAGCAGTACTTC. It yields the protein CASSTTGLGYDEQYF.